This TCR beta chain appears in the sequencing data of a study of persistence of HIV-infected CD4 T cells (dated by TCRdb to about 2020). Context from the whole study: The study isolated CMV- and HIV-1 Gag-responding CD4+ T cells from ART-treated individuals to examine antigen-driven clonal expansion of HIV-1-infected cells. For the TCR cluster analysis across participants, fewer than ten participants were included for CMV and more than 5 participants for Gag. Peripheral blood samples of up to roughly 200 mL were collected at multiple time points, except for a couple of participants, who underwent leukapheresis at a single time point. The median time the participants had spent on suppressive ART was less than 9 years. Proviral sequencing was used to assess clonality among infected cells, whereas TCRbeta sequencing gauged the clonality of all cells within each sorted population. The paper as a whole reports these results and caveats: Within the same sorted populations, how oligoclonal the TCRs were correlated with how oligoclonal the proviruses were. Few individuals were included in the study, and only a limited range of antigens was tested. Enrichment of degenerate expanded CDR3beta sequences was found in antigen-responding cells, suggesting convergent selection of CD4+ responses to CMV and Gag. Bulk TCR analyses could not be limited to the rare CMV-responding cells that actually contained HIV-1 proviruses. Significantly lower TCRbeta richness was observed in CMV- and Gag-responding cells than in anti-CD3/anti-CD28-responding cells, and higher oligoclonality was observed in CMV-responding cells than in CD3/CD28-stimulated and Gag-responding cells.

Measured from the cysteine to the phenylalanine, the CDR3 is 16 residues long. Only the CDR3 region is kept as DNA, spanning 48 bases read in frame from base 1. The trim is 3 bases for V and 3 bases for J, with a gap of 14 bases between the germline ends. CDR1 and CDR2 are drawn from the germline V gene (reference sequence): LNHDA, SQIVND. The treatment or condition tag for this specimen amounts to: suppressive antiretroviral therapy. A pool of overlapping HIV-1 Gag 15-mer peptides, at about 1 ug per peptide per mL, was used to stimulate the cells. Memory CD4+ T cells that did not respond, being CD40L-negative, CD69-negative and CD45RO-high, were sorted as memory populations depleted of antigen-responding cells. HIV-1-infected adults in whom suppressive ART had been started during chronic infection were enrolled as participants. Plasma HIV-1 RNA had been undetectable (below 50 copies/mL) in participants for at least 4 years. To be included, participants needed a CD4+ T cell count above 400 cells/uL and a positive CMV serology. Before stimulation, PBMCs were isolated using density centrifugation and then depleted of CD8+ T cells. Stimulation of CD8-depleted PBMCs was carried out for approximately 17 hours with anti-CD28/CD49d costimulation, CD40-blocking antibody and enfuvirtide, to prevent new infections. Cell sorting was done on a Beckman Coulter MoFlo Legacy or XDP sorter, and dead cells were excluded with propidium iodide. The QIAamp DNA Mini Kit was used for genomic DNA extraction from samples above one million cells, and the Quick-DNA Microprep Kit was used otherwise.

The immunoSEQ hsTCRB assay version 4, run in survey mode, was used to sequence TCRbeta repertoires from genomic DNA. Genomic DNA was diluted to roughly 9.3 ng/uL, and up to roughly 1 ug per sample was used for TCRbeta sequencing. The study's own analysis went as follows. TCRbeta data were analyzed in ImmunoSeq Analyzer 3.0, with diversity computed on productive nucleotide rearrangements. Using the Immunarch R package, lower-bound TCR diversity was estimated with the improved Chao index and clonality was estimated with the Gini coefficient. When different nucleotide rearrangements encoded the same CDR3beta amino acid sequence, each rearrangement was treated as a distinct clonotype. Differential abundance analysis identified TCRbeta sequences significantly enriched in antigen-responding cells relative to anti-CD3/anti-CD28-activated cells. TCRs were clustered by predicted peptide-MHC specificity with GLIPH2, both within individual participants and across merged participant data sets. The table comes from immuneACCESS by way of TCRdb, which keeps in-frame sequences with V and J called. Part of the clones is missing from these tables; in studies checked, under half for an unresolved V gene and the rest for unknown reasons. That table furnishes V, J and clone size, whereas the DNA furnished D and trimming. Across this sample there are about 36,000 clones, with about 81% seen only once. The leading ten clones occupy 0.97% of the sample.

About this clone: No antigen is known for it. No base quality values were provided; no much bigger clone lies one nucleotide off.

This clonotype was obtained from an adult with HIV. The donor label of this sample is uncertain. This sample comprised cultured CD4+ T cells from PBMCs, obtained from a patient who received antiretroviral therapy. Reading the label with the study, this specimen's cell subset or site is: CD40L-CD69- CD45RO-high memory CD4 T cells not responding to Gag peptides. The rearrangement combines TRBV19 with TRBJ2-2; the D gene could be TRBD1 or TRBD2, each one agreeing over 6 bases. Read as DNA, the sequence is TGTGCCAGTAGTATTTTAACAGGGACTTACACCGGGGAGCTGTTTTTT. Its translation reads: CASSILTGTYTGELFF.